The rows below give T cell receptor beta chains drawn from one sample of a study of beta chain features in type 1 diabetes. The protocol was immunoSEQ multiplex PCR, while the TCRdb copy is restricted to in-frame clones and leaves out a portion. Of 600,000 or so clones listed, 11% to 15% are singletons. The material sequenced was naive CD4+ T cells from blood. The source of these receptors is a man between 18 and 35 years old with type 1 diabetes. The CDR3 runs from the conserved cysteine through the conserved F or W. The D gene is left open where the match is weak. For some rows the clone size is stated as once, few or many, or as a class when expanded; others skip it.

V gene: TRBV7-8
D gene: NA
J gene: TRBJ2-1
clone size: NA
CDR3 protein: CASSHLGGNEQFF
CDR3 DNA: TGTGCCAGCAGCCACCTGGGGGGCAATGAGCAGTTCTTC

V gene: TRBV7-2
D gene: TRBD1
J gene: TRBJ1-2
clone size: few
CDR3 protein: CASSVTGTGGWYGYTF
CDR3 DNA: TGTGCCAGCAGCGTTACCGGGACAGGGGGCTGGTATGGCTACACCTTC

V gene: TRBV28
D gene: NA
J gene: TRBJ1-4
clone size: few
CDR3 protein: CATPTGGTANEKLFF
CDR3 DNA: TGTGCCACTCCTACCGGGGGCACGGCTAATGAAAAACTGTTTTTT

V gene: TRBV7-9
D gene: NA
J gene: TRBJ2-7
clone size: NA
CDR3 protein: CASSSRASVYEQYF
CDR3 DNA: TGTGCCAGCAGCTCCCGGGCTAGCGTCTACGAGCAGTACTTC

V gene: TRBV2
D gene: TRBD2
J gene: TRBJ2-1
clone size: NA
CDR3 protein: CASSDPASGRENEQFF
CDR3 DNA: TGTGCCAGCAGTGATCCCGCTAGCGGGAGAGAGAATGAGCAGTTCTTC

V gene: TRBV29-1
D gene: TRBD2
J gene: TRBJ2-3
clone size: NA
CDR3 protein: CSVSGLAGGRVEDTQYF
CDR3 DNA: TGCAGCGTGTCGGGACTAGCGGGGGGGCGTGTAGAAGATACGCAGTATTTT

V gene: TRBV29-1
D gene: NA
J gene: TRBJ2-7
clone size: few
CDR3 protein: CSALTVQAYEQYF
CDR3 DNA: TGCAGCGCCTTGACAGTACAAGCCTACGAGCAGTACTTC

V gene: TRBV11-2
D gene: TRBD2
J gene: TRBJ2-3
clone size: few
CDR3 protein: CASSLGLAGADTQYF
CDR3 DNA: TGTGCCAGCAGCTTGGGGCTAGCGGGTGCAGATACGCAGTATTTT

V gene: TRBV29-1
D gene: NA
J gene: TRBJ2-7
clone size: NA
CDR3 protein: CSVDQGYEQYF
CDR3 DNA: TGCAGCGTTGATCAGGGCTACGAGCAGTACTTC

V gene: TRBV13
D gene: NA
J gene: TRBJ1-1
clone size: few
CDR3 protein: CASSLNTEAFF
CDR3 DNA: TGTGCCAGCAGCTTGAACACTGAAGCTTTCTTT

V gene: TRBV28
D gene: TRBD1
J gene: TRBJ1-2
clone size: NA
CDR3 protein: CASQTTGRYGYTF
CDR3 DNA: TGTGCCAGCCAAACGACAGGGAGGTATGGCTACACCTTC

V gene: TRBV5-1
D gene: NA
J gene: TRBJ2-5
clone size: few
CDR3 protein: CASSPGPMEETQYF
CDR3 DNA: TGCGCCAGCAGCCCAGGACCAATGGAAGAGACCCAGTACTTC

V gene: TRBV7-7
D gene: NA
J gene: TRBJ2-1
clone size: few
CDR3 protein: CASSLLGSSYNEQFF
CDR3 DNA: TGTGCTAGCAGCTTACTAGGTAGCTCCTACAATGAGCAGTTCTTC

V gene: TRBV29-1
D gene: NA
J gene: TRBJ1-2
clone size: few
CDR3 protein: CSGGQGVYGYTF
CDR3 DNA: TGCAGCGGAGGGCAGGGAGTCTATGGCTACACCTTC

V gene: TRBV5-6
D gene: NA
J gene: TRBJ2-7
clone size: NA
CDR3 protein: CASSLTGKQYF
CDR3 DNA: TGTGCCAGCAGCTTGACGGGGAAGCAGTACTTC

V gene: TRBV15
D gene: TRBD1
J gene: TRBJ2-5
clone size: few
CDR3 protein: CATSRPGTGVVVQYF
CDR3 DNA: TGTGCCACCAGCAGACCCGGGACAGGGGTGGTAGTCCAGTACTTC

V gene: TRBV27
D gene: NA
J gene: TRBJ1-1
clone size: few
CDR3 protein: CASTPKWGYTSEAFF
CDR3 DNA: TGTGCCAGCACCCCCAAATGGGGGTATACGTCTGAAGCTTTCTTT

V gene: TRBV5-1
D gene: NA
J gene: TRBJ2-5
clone size: NA
CDR3 protein: CASSLASETQYF
CDR3 DNA: TGCGCCAGCAGCTTGGCGTCCGAGACCCAGTACTTC

V gene: TRBV7-2
D gene: NA
J gene: TRBJ2-2
clone size: few
CDR3 protein: CASSLARVDLGGELFF
CDR3 DNA: TGTGCCAGCAGCTTAGCGCGGGTCGACTTGGGCGGGGAGCTGTTTTTT

V gene: TRBV9
D gene: TRBD1
J gene: TRBJ2-3
clone size: few
CDR3 protein: CASSAEGQGTDTQYF
CDR3 DNA: TGTGCCAGCAGCGCCGAGGGACAGGGCACAGATACGCAGTATTTT

V gene: TRBV7-9
D gene: NA
J gene: TRBJ2-3
clone size: NA
CDR3 protein: CASSLVWRDTQYF
CDR3 DNA: TGTGCCAGCAGCTTAGTATGGAGAGATACGCAGTATTTT

V gene: TRBV6-1
D gene: TRBD1
J gene: TRBJ2-3
clone size: NA
CDR3 protein: CASSDPGQGASDTQYF
CDR3 DNA: TGTGCCAGCAGTGACCCGGGACAGGGGGCGTCAGATACGCAGTATTTT

V gene: TRBV18
D gene: NA
J gene: TRBJ2-6
clone size: NA
CDR3 protein: CASSRGAGANVLTF
CDR3 DNA: TGTGCCAGCTCACGGGGGGCTGGGGCCAACGTCCTGACTTTC

V gene: TRBV11-1
D gene: NA
J gene: TRBJ2-4
clone size: few
CDR3 protein: CASSLAQNSKATNIQYF
CDR3 DNA: TGTGCCAGCAGCTTAGCGCAAAACAGCAAAGCCACAAACATTCAGTACTTC

V gene: TRBV6-1
D gene: NA
J gene: TRBJ2-5
clone size: NA
CDR3 protein: CASTEGGSQETQYF
CDR3 DNA: TGTGCCAGCACAGAAGGTGGGTCTCAAGAGACCCAGTACTTC

V gene: TRBV12-2
D gene: NA
J gene: TRBJ2-3
clone size: few
CDR3 protein: CASKLSTDTQYF
CDR3 DNA: TGTGCAAGTAAACTGAGCACAGATACGCAGTATTTT

V gene: TRBV5-1
D gene: NA
J gene: TRBJ1-2
clone size: NA
CDR3 protein: CASSPGRPGGYGYTF
CDR3 DNA: TGCGCCAGCAGCCCAGGACGGCCTGGAGGATATGGCTACACCTTC

V gene: TRBV30
D gene: NA
J gene: TRBJ2-5
clone size: NA
CDR3 protein: CAWTRGGVETQYF
CDR3 DNA: TGTGCCTGGACCCGCGGGGGCGTCGAGACCCAGTACTTC

V gene: TRBV20-1
D gene: NA
J gene: TRBJ2-3
clone size: few
CDR3 protein: CKPSTDTQYF
CDR3 DNA: TGCAAGCCTAGCACAGATACGCAGTATTTT

V gene: TRBV10-3
D gene: TRBD1
J gene: TRBJ1-5
clone size: few
CDR3 protein: CAISGTGSNQPQHF
CDR3 DNA: TGTGCCATCAGTGGGACAGGGAGCAATCAGCCCCAGCATTTT

V gene: TRBV5-1
D gene: TRBD1
J gene: TRBJ1-1
clone size: few
CDR3 protein: CASSLRTGGNTEAFF
CDR3 DNA: TGCGCCAGCAGCTTGAGGACAGGGGGGAACACTGAAGCTTTCTTT

V gene: TRBV6-6
D gene: NA
J gene: TRBJ2-7
clone size: NA
CDR3 protein: CASSYPGLQYF
CDR3 DNA: TGTGCCAGCAGTTATCCGGGACTTCAGTACTTC

V gene: TRBV6-5
D gene: TRBD2
J gene: TRBJ2-1
clone size: few
CDR3 protein: CASKKGLAHNEQFF
CDR3 DNA: TGTGCCAGCAAGAAAGGACTAGCGCACAATGAGCAGTTCTTC

V gene: TRBV28
D gene: NA
J gene: TRBJ2-2
clone size: NA
CDR3 protein: CASRKGLGTGELFF
CDR3 DNA: TGTGCCAGCAGGAAGGGTCTTGGAACCGGGGAGCTGTTTTTT

V gene: TRBV7-8
D gene: TRBD2
J gene: TRBJ2-7
clone size: few
CDR3 protein: CASSSLTSLRSYEQYF
CDR3 DNA: TGTGCCAGCAGCTCATTGACTAGCTTGAGGTCCTACGAGCAGTACTTC

V gene: TRBV5-4
D gene: NA
J gene: TRBJ2-3
clone size: NA
CDR3 protein: CASSPAEDNTQYF
CDR3 DNA: TGTGCCAGCAGCCCCGCCGAGGACAATACGCAGTATTTT

V gene: TRBV13
D gene: TRBD2
J gene: TRBJ2-3
clone size: NA
CDR3 protein: CASSLAFGFLAGTDTQYF
CDR3 DNA: TGTGCCAGCAGCTTAGCATTCGGGTTCCTAGCGGGCACAGATACGCAGTATTTT

V gene: TRBV5-1
D gene: NA
J gene: TRBJ2-3
clone size: few
CDR3 protein: CASSDISGDTQYF
CDR3 DNA: TGCGCCAGCAGCGATATTTCAGGAGATACGCAGTATTTT

V gene: TRBV6-5
D gene: TRBD1
J gene: TRBJ1-5
clone size: few
CDR3 protein: CASSPYRGAGQPQHF
CDR3 DNA: TGTGCCAGCAGCCCCTACAGGGGCGCGGGTCAGCCCCAGCATTTT

V gene: TRBV30
D gene: NA
J gene: TRBJ1-3
clone size: NA
CDR3 protein: CASRVNGNTIYF
CDR3 DNA: TGTGCCTCTCGTGTCAATGGAAACACCATATATTTT

V gene: TRBV9
D gene: TRBD1
J gene: TRBJ2-7
clone size: NA
CDR3 protein: CASSVAGQGTGEQYF
CDR3 DNA: TGTGCCAGCAGCGTAGCCGGACAGGGGACGGGCGAGCAGTACTTC

V gene: TRBV30
D gene: NA
J gene: TRBJ2-4
clone size: few
CDR3 protein: CAWNRQGARNIQYF
CDR3 DNA: TGTGCCTGGAATCGTCAAGGGGCGCGAAACATTCAGTACTTC

V gene: TRBV4-3
D gene: NA
J gene: TRBJ1-2
clone size: NA
CDR3 protein: CASSQDDYGYTF
CDR3 DNA: TGCGCCAGCAGCCAAGATGACTATGGCTACACCTTC

V gene: TRBV5-1
D gene: NA
J gene: TRBJ2-5
clone size: NA
CDR3 protein: CASTLRGYQETQYF
CDR3 DNA: TGCGCCAGCACCCTGAGGGGGTACCAAGAGACCCAGTACTTC

V gene: TRBV7-2
D gene: NA
J gene: TRBJ2-1
clone size: NA
CDR3 protein: CASSLVPYSYNEQFF
CDR3 DNA: TGTGCCAGCAGCTTAGTCCCTTACTCCTACAATGAGCAGTTCTTC

V gene: TRBV5-4
D gene: NA
J gene: TRBJ1-2
clone size: NA
CDR3 protein: CASSLDRNYGYTF
CDR3 DNA: TGTGCCAGCAGCTTGGATAGGAACTATGGCTACACCTTC

V gene: TRBV5-1
D gene: NA
J gene: TRBJ2-3
clone size: NA
CDR3 protein: CASSLGGTLPDTQYF
CDR3 DNA: TGCGCCAGCAGCTTGGGCGGGACCCTCCCCGATACGCAGTATTTT

V gene: TRBV30
D gene: NA
J gene: TRBJ1-3
clone size: few
CDR3 protein: CAWSAPGATSGNTIYF
CDR3 DNA: TGTGCCTGGAGCGCGCCGGGGGCGACCTCTGGAAACACCATATATTTT

V gene: TRBV27
D gene: NA
J gene: TRBJ2-5
clone size: few
CDR3 protein: CASSPRSRVGLQETQYF
CDR3 DNA: TGTGCCAGCAGCCCCCGGAGCAGGGTTGGCTTACAAGAGACCCAGTACTTC

V gene: TRBV6-5
D gene: NA
J gene: TRBJ2-5
clone size: few
CDR3 protein: CASSSPSGGGQETQYF
CDR3 DNA: TGTGCCAGCAGTTCACCCTCAGGTGGGGGCCAAGAGACCCAGTACTTC

V gene: TRBV30
D gene: NA
J gene: TRBJ2-6
clone size: NA
CDR3 protein: CAWSFPYSGANVLTF
CDR3 DNA: TGTGCCTGGAGTTTCCCCTACTCTGGGGCCAACGTCCTGACTTTC

V gene: TRBV7-2
D gene: NA
J gene: TRBJ1-4
clone size: few
CDR3 protein: CASSFRATTNEKLFF
CDR3 DNA: TGTGCCAGCAGCTTTCGGGCTACAACTAATGAAAAACTGTTTTTT

V gene: TRBV9
D gene: NA
J gene: TRBJ2-4
clone size: few
CDR3 protein: CASSVAEERVQYF
CDR3 DNA: TGTGCCAGCAGCGTAGCTGAGGAGCGGGTTCAGTACTTC

V gene: TRBV9
D gene: TRBD1
J gene: TRBJ1-1
clone size: few
CDR3 protein: CASSVVGQGAWAFF
CDR3 DNA: TGTGCCAGCAGCGTAGTGGGACAGGGGGCTTGGGCTTTCTTT

V gene: TRBV27
D gene: NA
J gene: TRBJ2-1
clone size: NA
CDR3 protein: CASSSWGEQFF
CDR3 DNA: TGTGCCAGCAGTTCTTGGGGTGAGCAGTTCTTC